These 27 T cell receptor beta chains came from one sample sequenced in a study of CD8 T cells in ankylosing spondylitis. Study observations and caveats: For ankylosing spondylitis blood, a TCR beta motif of eight or nine highly homologous variants appeared characteristic.

TCRdb analysed the 5' RACE reads with MiXCR anew, one entry per CDR3 protein. This table has about 440,000 distinct CDR3 sequences, roughly 17% appearing once. These receptors have no known antigen. The sequencing input was blood, either unsorted or a sorted T cell fraction (not recorded which). The receptors originated from a male donor with ankylosing spondylitis.

This clonotype came up a few times. This chain uses TRBV5-5 with TRBJ1-2; no firm D call. The CDR3 is 12 amino acids. V was trimmed by 3 bases and J by 4 bases, leaving 7 bases between them. CDR1 is SGHKS, CDR2 YYEKEE, per germline (reference sequence). The CDR3 DNA follows: TGTGCCAGCAGCTCAGCCCTCTATGGCTACACCTTC. It codes for CASSSALYGYTF.

V and J are TRBV11-1 and TRBJ1-1; TRBD1 might be the D (5 bases). Germline V gene lookup returns CDR1 SGHAT and CDR2 FQDESV (reference sequence). Trimming took 5 bases from V and 1 from J, leaving 11 bases between them. This CDR3 comprises 14 residues. CDR3 sequence reads: CASSMGLTNTEAFF. The CDR3 DNA is TGTGCCAGCAGCATGGGACTCACGAACACTGAAGCTTTCTTT. Full variable domain (missing parts from reference TRBV11-1 and TRBJ1-1): EAEVAQSPRYKITEKSQAVAFWCDPISGHATLYWYRQILGQGPELLVQFQDESVVDDSQLPKDRFSAERLKGVDSTLKIQPAELGDSAMYLCASSMGLTNTEAFFGQGTRLTVV.

The rearrangement uses TRBV20-1 and TRBJ2-2; D ambiguous. There are 15 residues in the CDR3. Germline assignment: CDR1 DFQATT and CDR2 SNEGSKA (reference sequence). V shed 0 bases and J shed 4 bases, with 12 bases lying between them. The CDR3 is CSARDRVLGTGELFF. The CDR3 DNA follows: TGCAGTGCTAGAGATCGGGTCCTGGGCACCGGGGAGCTGTTTTTT.

This clonotype has more than one count but fewer than ten. The rearrangement uses TRBV28 and TRBJ2-7; 8 bases match TRBD2. This CDR3 is 12 amino acids long. Germline-derived CDR1 and CDR2 are MDHEN and SYDVKM. The V gene end was trimmed by 9 bases and the J gene end by 5 bases; junction bases not matched to a gene: 6. The CDR3 coding sequence is TGTGCCAGTGCGGGGGGTGTGCACGAGCAGTACTTC. Its translation is CASAGGVHEQYF.

As concerns this clonotype: A much larger clone sits a single nucleotide away, making a read error possible. In this CDR3 the conserved last residue, phenylalanine or tryptophan, is missing, so a read error is likely. The rearrangement links TRBV12-3 or TRBV12-4 to TRBJ2-7; no reliable D call. This CDR3 is built from 13 residues. Deletions cut 6 bases from V and 5 bases from J, with 14 bases between. CDR3 coding DNA: TGTGCCAGCAGCCCGGTGGGTAACCACGAGCAGTACCTC. Translating it yields CASSPVGNHEQYL.

This clonotype was observed a handful of times. CDR3 in amino acids: CASSLARDTPPTDTQYF. In DNA form, the CDR3 reads TGTGCCAGCAGCTTAGCGCGGGACACCCCCCCCACAGATACGCAGTATTTT. The rearrangement uses TRBV7-8 and TRBJ2-3; D is possibly TRBD1 or TRBD2 (6 bases each). Germline assignment: CDR1 SGHVS and CDR2 FQNEAQ. With 0 bases removed from V and 2 bases from J, the gap between germline ends came to 15 bases. The CDR3 runs to 17 residues.

This clonotype was counted a few times. The chain carries TRBV4-2 and TRBJ2-2; perhaps TRBD1 as D (5 bases). Between the trimmed V and J ends, which lost 4 bases and 8 bases, there was a span of 17 bases. Looked up from germline, CDR1 is LGHNA and CDR2 is YNFKEQ. CDR3 size: 15 residues. This CDR3 reads CASSPTDRNSGELFF. The CDR3 DNA reads as TGTGCCAGCAGCCCGACCGACAGAAACAGTGGGGAGCTGTTTTTT.

This clonotype was seen ten or more times. The V and J genes are TRBV12-3 or TRBV12-4 and TRBJ2-1, with 9 positions matching TRBD2. The CDR3 loop spans 21 amino acids. V lost 3 bases and J lost 3; bases outside the gene matches: 21. Written as DNA, the CDR3 is TGTGCCAGCAGTTTTCGCGCCGGGCTCGCGGGGGGGCCCAGGGGCTACAATGAGCAGTTCTTC. Encoded protein: CASSFRAGLAGGPRGYNEQFF.

This clonotype appeared a few times. The chain couples TRBV28 to TRBJ1-2; 12 nucleotides match TRBD1. The J segment lost 3 bases and the V segment lost 3 bases, leaving 5 bases of the junction unmatched. Germline-derived CDR1 and CDR2 are MDHEN and SYDVKM. The CDR3 consists of 16 residues. In DNA, the CDR3 is TGTGCCAGCAGTTTGTTGGGACAGGGGGCTGACTATGGCTACACCTTC. Protein sequence: CASSLLGQGADYGYTF.

In this sample, this clonotype turned up a few times. The chain joins TRBV12-1 to TRBJ2-3; TRBD1 is taken as the D call from the table, unchecked against the DNA. TRBV12-1 is listed as a pseudogene. This CDR3 spans 14 amino acids. The CDR3 DNA is TGTGCCAGCAGCCGGACAGGAACCACAGATACGCAGTATTTT. Amino acid sequence: CASSRTGTTDTQYF.

The chain couples TRBV11-2 to TRBJ2-7; TRBD2 matches 8 bases. The ends lost 1 base at V and 0 bases at J; junction bases unmatched: 14. The CDR3 loop spans 19 amino acids. Germline V gene sequence: CDR1 SGHAT, CDR2 FQNNGV. The CDR3 DNA follows: TGTGCCAGCAGCTTAGGATTGTCTAGCGGGTATTTAAGCTCCTACGAGCAGTACTTC. This sequence encodes CASSLGLSSGYLSSYEQYF.

The chain employs TRBV12-3 or TRBV12-4 and TRBJ1-5, with D possibly TRBD1 on 5 matching bases. The length of the CDR3 is 15 residues. V lost 6 bases and J lost 4, with 16 bases in between. CDR3 sequence: CASSGGWVGNQPQHF. CDR3 bases: TGTGCCAGCAGCGGGGGATGGGTGGGGAATCAGCCCCAGCATTTT.

This clonotype was found a few times. The chain carries TRBV5-1 and TRBJ1-4, with 9 bases identical to TRBD1. The germline CDR1 and CDR2 sequences are SGHRS and YFSETQ. This CDR3 is 14 amino acids long. Unmatched junction bases numbered 5, after V lost 6 bases and J lost 5 bases. The CDR3 protein is CASTLGTGNEKLFF. The CDR3 DNA reads as TGCGCCAGCACCCTCGGGACAGGGAATGAAAAACTGTTTTTT.

The sample holds a few counts of this clonotype. The chain is built from TRBV29-1 and TRBJ1-2; D may be TRBD1 (5 bases). The ends were cut back, 3 bases at V and 0 bases at J, with 11 bases in the middle. The germline V gene has CDR1 SQVTM and CDR2 ANQGSEA. The CDR3 consists of 14 residues. CDR3 sequence: CSVEERGANYGYTF. CDR3 sequence (DNA): TGCAGCGTTGAGGAGAGGGGAGCTAACTATGGCTACACCTTC.

The V gene is TRBV6-1, the J gene TRBJ2-5; D perhaps matches TRBD2 (5 bases). Germline CDR1 and CDR2: MNHNS and SASEGT. The CDR3 is 18 residues long. Trimming pared 6 bases from V and 1 base from J, leaving 24 bases between. The CDR3 coding sequence is TGTGCCAGCAGACCACGGGGTCTTCTAGGGTTTGGCCAAGAGACCCAGTACTTC. Its protein is CASRPRGLLGFGQETQYF.

The V call is TRBV6-5, the J call TRBJ1-1, with D possibly matching TRBD1 (5 bases). V was clipped by 2 bases and J by 7 bases, with 11 bases between them. Per germline, CDR1 MNHEY and CDR2 SVGAGI. CDR3 length: 13 residues. The CDR3 loop reads CASSYRDGHEAFF. Here the CDR3 DNA reads TGTGCCAGCAGTTACAGGGACGGACATGAAGCTTTCTTT.

The sample holds a few counts of this clonotype. The chain employs TRBV27 and TRBJ1-5; TRBD1 matches 10 bases. The CDR3 has 15 amino acids. CDR1 is MNHEY and CDR2 is SMNVEV in the germline V gene (reference sequence). Trimming took 5 bases from V and 1 from J; bases not matched to a gene: 2. CDR3 coding DNA: TGTGCCAGCAGTGACAGGGGGCTAAGCAATCAGCCCCAGCATTTT. It specifies CASSDRGLSNQPQHF.

The CDR3 bases are TGTGCCAGCAGTAGACTCTTGGGAACTTTAAGAAACACCATATATTTT. Translating it yields CASSRLLGTLRNTIYF. V and J are TRBV6-1 and TRBJ1-3; D is unclear. V was clipped by 5 bases and J by 5 bases, with 19 bases between them. This CDR3 comprises 16 residues. Germline CDR1 and CDR2: MNHNS and SASEGT.

The gene calls are TRBV20-1 and TRBJ2-1, with D possibly being TRBD2 (5 bases). CDR1 is DFQATT and CDR2 is SNEGSKA in the germline V gene (reference sequence). The CDR3 is made up of 12 amino acids. V was shortened by 4 bases and J by 6 bases, with 10 bases between the two germline ends. The CDR3 DNA sequence: TGCAGTGCTACCAGGACTGGCAATGAGCAGTTCTTC. Protein sequence: CSATRTGNEQFF.

The V gene is TRBV5-1, the J gene TRBJ2-7; the D gene could be TRBD1 or TRBD2 (6 bases each). The CDR3 totals 13 residues. V lost 4 bases and J 3 bases, leaving 11 bases between the germline ends. In germline, CDR1 is SGHRS, CDR2 YFSETQ. The CDR3 nucleotides are TGCGCCAGCAGCATAGGGGGGAACTACGAGCAGTACTTC. Translated: CASSIGGNYEQYF.

V is TRBV14 and J is TRBJ2-5, with D perhaps being TRBD1 or TRBD2 (5 bases each). The CDR3 has 14 amino acids. CDR1 is SGHDN and CDR2 is FVKESK in the germline V gene. V was trimmed by 7 bases and J by 5 bases, leaving 17 bases between them. The CDR3 reads CASKQHGAGETQYF. For the CDR3, the DNA is TGTGCCAGCAAACAACACGGGGCCGGGGAGACCCAGTACTTC.

This chain connects TRBV29-1 to TRBJ1-3, with D unclear. Trimming cost V 4 bases and J 8 bases, with 9 bases left between them. The germline gives CDR1 SQVTM, CDR2 ANQGSEA. The CDR3 covers 11 residues. The CDR3 here is CSVGVLDTIYF. CDR3 DNA: TGCAGCGTTGGCGTTCTGGACACCATATATTTT. The whole variable domain, remainder taken from reference TRBV29-1 and TRBJ1-3, is SAVISQKPSRDICQRGTSLTIQCQVDSQVTMMFWYRQQPGQSLTLIATANQGSEATYESGFVIDKFPISRPNLTFSTLTVSNMSPEDSSIYLCSVGVLDTIYFGEGSWLTVV.

This clonotype was observed a handful of times. The chain is built from TRBV29-1 and TRBJ1-1; TRBD1 matches 8 bases. Germline V gene sequence: CDR1 SQVTM, CDR2 ANQGSEA. V was pared by 3 bases and J by 5 bases, with 2 bases of the junction left unmatched. The CDR3 spans 12 residues. CDR3 protein: CSVEDRETEAFF. For the CDR3, the DNA is TGCAGCGTTGAGGACAGGGAAACTGAAGCTTTCTTT.

This clonotype was seen ten or more times. The genes are TRBV11-2 and TRBJ2-4; 13 nucleotides align to TRBD2. Germline values: CDR1 SGHAT, CDR2 FQNNGV. With 1 base clipped from V and 3 bases from J, the junction kept 6 bases outside the gene matches. The CDR3 sequence is 18 residues long. The CDR3 DNA is TGTGCCAGCAGCTTAGGACTAGCGGGGGGCGCTGGCAAAAACATTCAGTACTTC. It encodes CASSLGLAGGAGKNIQYF.

This chain joins TRBV3-1 and TRBJ2-4, with 8 bases fitting TRBD2. The germline V gene encodes CDR1 LGHDT and CDR2 YNNKEL (reference sequence). The CDR3 contains 16 residues. After removal of 4 bases from V and 0 bases from J, the junction contained 5 bases not matched to a gene. As DNA, the CDR3 is TGTGCCAGCAGCCCGAAGCGGGAGCTAGCCAAAAACATTCAGTACTTC. Amino acids: CASSPKRELAKNIQYF.

This clonotype was counted only a few times. The chain has TRBV4-2 and TRBJ1-5; D is unclear. Trimming took off 3 bases at V and 6 bases at J, with 15 bases between the two ends. The CDR3 has 15 residues. The V gene's germline CDR1 is LGHNA and CDR2 YNFKEQ. The CDR3: CASSQKPGSGQPQHF. The CDR3 DNA reads TGTGCCAGCAGCCAGAAGCCAGGTAGTGGTCAGCCCCAGCATTTT.

This clonotype was detected many times. The J gene is TRBJ2-7, the V gene TRBV10-3; the D gene is possibly TRBD1 (6 bases). This CDR3 has 18 residues. V was cut by 10 bases and J by 6 bases, with 34 bases left in between. The germline CDR1 and CDR2 sequences are ENHRY and SYGVKD. CDR3 sequence (DNA): TGTGCCACCCAGGAAATCAGGCTAAGTCAGGACAGAAGCCGCGAGCAGTACTTC. Translated: CATQEIRLSQDRSREQYF.